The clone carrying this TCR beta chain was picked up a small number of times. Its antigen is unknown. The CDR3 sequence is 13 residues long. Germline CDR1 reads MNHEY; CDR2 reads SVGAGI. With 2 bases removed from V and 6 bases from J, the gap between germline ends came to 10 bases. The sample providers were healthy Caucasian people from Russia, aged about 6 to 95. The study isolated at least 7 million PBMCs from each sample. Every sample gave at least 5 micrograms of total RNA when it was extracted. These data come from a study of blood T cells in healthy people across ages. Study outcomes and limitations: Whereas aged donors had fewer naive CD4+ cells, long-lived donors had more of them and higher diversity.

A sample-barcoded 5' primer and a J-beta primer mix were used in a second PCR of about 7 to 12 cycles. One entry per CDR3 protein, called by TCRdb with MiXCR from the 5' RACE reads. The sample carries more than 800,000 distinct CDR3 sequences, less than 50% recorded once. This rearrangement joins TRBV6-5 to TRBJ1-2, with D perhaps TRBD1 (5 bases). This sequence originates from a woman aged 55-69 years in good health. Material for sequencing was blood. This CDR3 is CASSYLGHNGYTF. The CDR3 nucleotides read TGTGCCAGCAGTTACCTCGGACACAATGGCTACACCTTC.